This TCR beta chain was sequenced during a study of blood T cell repertoires in COVID-19. Study overall: Samples came from the United States, Italy and Spain, spanning acute and convalescent COVID-19. Sources were T cells, B-cell-depleted T cells, or PBMCs; the material itself was cDNA or gDNA.

The CDR3 runs 14 residues. The V and J ends lost 6 bases and 2 bases respectively, with 13 bases between them. Germline V CDR1 and CDR2: MNHEY, SVGEGT. In the original processing: Amplification of reference gene primers was used by the study to estimate nucleated cell counts. The protocol was immunoSEQ multiplex PCR, while the TCRdb copy is restricted to in-frame clones and leaves out a portion. V and J calls and clone size are as listed in that table; D and trimming were resolved from the DNA. The sample holds 310,000 or so clones, about 89% seen once. Sequenced material: peripheral blood. This clonotype was obtained from a man aged 18 to 30 who had recovered from COVID-19. The V gene is TRBV6-2 or TRBV6-3, the J gene TRBJ1-1; D gene uncertain. Here the CDR3 DNA reads TGTGCCAGCAGCACAATCGCACTAAACACTGAAGCTTTCTTT. Translating gives CASSTIALNTEAFF.